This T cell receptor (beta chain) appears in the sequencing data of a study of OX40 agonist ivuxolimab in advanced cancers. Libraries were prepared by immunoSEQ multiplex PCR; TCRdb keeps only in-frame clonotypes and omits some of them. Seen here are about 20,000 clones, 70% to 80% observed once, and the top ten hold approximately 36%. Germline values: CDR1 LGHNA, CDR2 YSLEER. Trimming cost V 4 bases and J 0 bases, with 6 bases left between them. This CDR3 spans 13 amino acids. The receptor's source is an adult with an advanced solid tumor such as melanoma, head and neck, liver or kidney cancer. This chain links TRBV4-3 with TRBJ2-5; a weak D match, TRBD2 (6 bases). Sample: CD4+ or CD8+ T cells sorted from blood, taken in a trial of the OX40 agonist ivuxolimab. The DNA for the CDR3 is TGCGCCAGCAGCCGGGACTACCAAGAGACCCAGTACTTC. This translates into CASSRDYQETQYF.